This TCR beta chain was identified in a study of blood T cell repertoires in COVID-19. The overall study: Acute-phase and convalescent COVID-19 samples originated in the United States, Italy and Spain. In each case, the material was cDNA or gDNA derived from T cells, B-cell-depleted T cells, or PBMCs.

The Seattle patients joined while their infection was active and were tracked longitudinally afterward. This clone was observed a handful of times. Generated by immunoSEQ multiplex PCR, the TCRdb table keeps only in-frame clones and is missing some. Seen here are 200,000 to 300,000 clones, 65% to 90% observed once, and the top ten hold more than 4.5%. With 5 bases clipped from V and 4 bases from J, the junction kept 13 bases outside the gene matches. The CDR3 covers 16 residues. Germline V lookup: CDR1 SEHNR, CDR2 FQNEAQ (reference sequence). The receptor's source is a man in his fifties or sixties with COVID-19, enrolled during active disease. The sequenced material came from peripheral blood. The gene calls are TRBV7-9 and TRBJ1-2; 7 bases agree with TRBD1. The CDR3 nucleotides read TGTGCCAGCAGCGATATATCAGGGGGAATGGGCTATGGCTACACCTTC. Translated, it gives CASSDISGGMGYGYTF. The complete variable domain, with remaining parts taken from reference TRBV7-9 and TRBJ1-2, reads DTGVSQNPRHKITKRGQNVTFRCDPISEHNRLYWYRQTLGQGPEFLTYFQNEAQLEKSRLLSDRFSAERPKGSFSTLEIQRTEQGDSAMYLCASSDISGGMGYGYTFGSGTRLTVV.